This T cell receptor beta chain was captured by sequencing in a study of identifying expanded T cells in peripheral blood. Study outcomes and limitations: Two-week clone count variance significantly increased as total template count grew. Technical replicates showed about 1.2 changed clones; roughly two weeks about 16; four weeks 19.

Note on this clone: Its antigen is not known.

Assay: immunoSEQ multiplex PCR; the TCRdb copy retains only in-frame clones and omits some. The data show around 60,000 clones, around four fifths seen once. During the collection period, no donor immune events like infections were recorded. What was sequenced was blood. This TCR was recovered from a person aged 18-70 years in good health.

The CDR3 region has the DNA TGTGCCAGCAGCTTATTGGTAGCGGGAGGGCCGCAGTTCTTC. Translating it yields CASSLLVAGGPQFF. The chain combines TRBV11-3 with TRBJ2-1, with TRBD2 matching 11 bases. This CDR3 has 14 amino acids. Trimming cost V 2 bases and J 12 bases; bases outside gene matches: 6. The germline CDR1 and CDR2 sequences are SGHNT and YENEEA.